These 27 T cell receptor beta chains were all obtained from the same sample, sequenced in a study of blood T cell repertoires in COVID-19. The table came from immunoSEQ multiplex PCR; TCRdb's copy has only in-frame clones and leaves some out. The sample yields about 160,000 clones, around 90% seen once. Sequenced: PBMCs or T cells enriched from blood (not recorded which). All receptors derive from a woman aged 40 to 55 who had been exposed to COVID-19.

This chain joins TRBV5-5 and TRBJ2-1, with TRBD2 as a possible D gene (6 bases). Per the germline V gene, CDR1 is SGHKS and CDR2 is YYEKEE (reference sequence). Trimming removed 0 bases from V and 0 bases from J, with 10 bases in between. The CDR3 contains 16 residues. As DNA, the CDR3 is TGTGCCAGCAGCTTGGGAGGAGGGAGCTCCTACAATGAGCAGTTCTTC. Translating it yields CASSLGGGSSYNEQFF.

This clone was seen only once. J is TRBJ1-1 and V is TRBV6-5; maybe TRBD1 (5 bases). Germline V lookup: CDR1 MNHEY, CDR2 SVGAGI. The ends were cut back, 8 bases at V and 5 bases at J, with 15 bases in the middle. The CDR3 runs to 13 residues. The CDR3 nucleotides are TGTGCCAGCGTCGCGAGGGGAGGGACTGAAGCTTTCTTT. This translates into CASVARGGTEAFF.

The rearrangement uses TRBV9 and TRBJ2-1; D is possibly TRBD2 (5 bases). The V gene's germline CDR1 is SGDLS and CDR2 YYNGEE. There are 13 residues in the CDR3. V was pared by 3 bases and J by 9 bases, with 13 bases between. Here the CDR3 reads CASSAPSGGEQFF. The CDR3 DNA sequence: TGTGCCAGCAGCGCTCCATCCGGAGGTGAGCAGTTCTTC.

The J gene is TRBJ1-5, the V gene TRBV7-8; tentatively, D is TRBD1 (6 bases). This CDR3 has 14 amino acids. Germline V lookup: CDR1 SGHVS, CDR2 FQNEAQ. Trimming stripped 1 base from V and 2 bases from J, with 6 bases between. The CDR3 DNA reads TGTGCCAGCAGCTTAGACAGGGGCAATCAGCCCCAGCATTTT. Amino acid sequence: CASSLDRGNQPQHF.

This clone appeared a single time. The chain couples TRBV7-9 to TRBJ1-2; TRBD1 matches at 8 bases. V was pared by 7 bases and J by 4 bases, with 11 bases of the junction left unmatched. CDR3 length: 15 amino acids. The V gene's germline CDR1 is SEHNR and CDR2 FQNEAQ (reference sequence). CDR3 DNA: TGTGCCAGCACCAAAGACGGGACAGGACCCTATGGCTACACCTTC. It encodes CASTKDGTGPYGYTF.

The V gene is TRBV7-2, the J gene TRBJ1-2, with 9 nucleotides matching TRBD1. This CDR3 has 14 amino acids. V was pared by 5 bases and J by 5 bases, with 6 bases of the junction left unmatched. The germline gives CDR1 SGHTA, CDR2 FQGNSA. The CDR3 nucleotides are TGTGCCAGCAGCAGACAGGGGGATTTGTATGGCTACACCTTC. Translation gives CASSRQGDLYGYTF.

The chain combines TRBV29-1 with TRBJ1-5, with D perhaps TRBD1 (6 bases). The CDR3 extends over 12 amino acids. V dropped 1 base and J dropped 6 bases, with 7 bases sitting between them. CDR1 and CDR2 from the germline V gene are SQVTM and ANQGSEA. CDR3 loop: CSVEVGGQPQHF. In nucleotides, the CDR3 is TGCAGCGTTGAAGTAGGGGGTCAGCCCCAGCATTTT.

This chain joins TRBV4-2 and TRBJ1-4, with a possible D match to TRBD1 (6 bases). Trimming removed 0 bases from V and 2 bases from J, with 7 bases in between. This CDR3 contains 15 residues. From germline, CDR1 is LGHNA and CDR2 YNFKEQ. CDR3 protein: CASSQDRGTNEKLFF. In nucleotides, the CDR3 is TGTGCCAGCAGCCAAGACAGGGGTACTAATGAAAAACTGTTTTTT.

The genes are TRBV5-1 and TRBJ1-1; TRBD1 might be the D (6 bases). Germline assignment: CDR1 SGHRS and CDR2 YFSETQ. V dropped 4 bases and J dropped 11 bases, with 18 bases sitting between them. There are 13 residues in the CDR3. CDR3 bases: TGCGCCAGCAGCCGGACCGGGACACTCGAGGCTTTCTTT. Its translation: CASSRTGTLEAFF.

The chain has TRBV7-9 and TRBJ1-5; D is unresolved. The CDR3 spans 14 residues. Trimming removed 3 bases from V and 5 bases from J, with 11 bases in between. Germline lookup yields CDR1 SEHNR and CDR2 FQNEAQ (reference sequence). CDR3 sequence reads: CASSLAQDYQPQHF. DNA for the CDR3: TGTGCCAGCAGCTTGGCTCAGGATTATCAGCCCCAGCATTTT.

The chain has TRBV15 and TRBJ2-1, with TRBD2 identical over 9 bases. This CDR3 is built from 18 residues. V gave up 8 bases and J gave up 0 bases; unmatched junction bases: 14. Germline V gives CDR1 LNHNV, CDR2 YYDKDF (reference sequence). CDR3 DNA sequence: TGTGCCACCCAACAGGGGTGGACTAGCGAACACTCCTACAATGAGCAGTTCTTC. It codes for CATQQGWTSEHSYNEQFF. Using reference TRBV15 and TRBJ2-1 for the parts outside the CDR3, the full variable domain is DAMVIQNPRYQVTQFGKPVTLSCSQTLNHNVMYWYQQKSSQAPKLLFHYYDKDFNNEADTPDNFQSRRPNTSFCFLDIRSPGLGDTAMYLCATQQGWTSEHSYNEQFFGPGTRLTVL.

The V and J genes are TRBV3-1 (or the pseudogene TRBV3-2) and TRBJ2-7; 11 bases fit TRBD2. V shed 4 bases and J 6 bases; nucleotides not matched to a gene: 5. The germline V gene has CDR1 LGHDT and CDR2 YNNKEL (reference sequence). The CDR3 covers 14 residues. In DNA, the CDR3 is TGTGCCAGCAGCCCGAGTAGCGGGGGGGGCGAGCAGTACTTC. It is translated as CASSPSSGGGEQYF.

This clone was counted a single time. V gene TRBV7-9 combines with J gene TRBJ2-6; possible D gene TRBD1, 6 bases. The CDR3 sequence is 15 residues long. Germline V CDR1 and CDR2: SEHNR, FQNEAQ (reference sequence). The V end lost 5 bases, the J end lost 2 bases, and 10 bases lay between the germline ends. As DNA, the CDR3 is TGTGCCAGCAGCCCACAGGGCGCTGGGGCCAACGTCCTGACTTTC. Protein product: CASSPQGAGANVLTF. Filled out from reference TRBV7-9 and TRBJ2-6, the complete variable domain reads DTGVSQNPRHKITKRGQNVTFRCDPISEHNRLYWYRQTLGQGPEFLTYFQNEAQLEKSRLLSDRFSAERPKGSFSTLEIQRTEQGDSAMYLCASSPQGAGANVLTFGAGSRLTVL.

CDR3 bases: TGTGCCACCGGGACAGGCCGGGAAAAACTGTTTTTT. Its translation is CATGTGREKLFF. The rearrangement uses TRBV10-3 and TRBJ1-4, with 8 bases fitting TRBD1. The V gene end was trimmed by 10 bases and the J gene end by 8 bases; junction bases not matched to a gene: 6. In germline, CDR1 is ENHRY, CDR2 SYGVKD. This CDR3 comprises 12 residues.

The chain employs TRBV16 and TRBJ2-7; 8 bases align to TRBD1. The CDR3 is made up of 13 amino acids. V was pared by 0 bases and J by 7 bases, with 2 bases of the junction left unmatched. Germline CDR1 KGHSY, CDR2 FQNENV. The CDR3 region is CASSQSRQGEQYF. DNA of the CDR3: TGTGCCAGCAGCCAATCCAGACAGGGGGAGCAGTACTTC.

This clone was recorded once. The chain links TRBV5-6 to TRBJ1-2, with 9 bases identical to TRBD1. The V gene's germline CDR1 is SGHDT and CDR2 YYEEEE. This CDR3 comprises 16 residues. The V segment lost 1 base and the J segment 4 bases; nucleotides outside the gene matches: 8. CDR3 protein: CASSLMTGGMSYGYTF. The CDR3 nucleotides are TGTGCCAGCAGCTTGATGACAGGGGGGATGAGCTATGGCTACACCTTC.

This chain uses TRBV28 with TRBJ2-5; perhaps TRBD1 as D (6 bases). V was clipped by 5 bases and J by 5 bases, with 18 bases between them. This CDR3 is 15 amino acids long. Germline assignment: CDR1 MDHEN and CDR2 SYDVKM. The CDR3: CASSNHRARGETQYF. The CDR3 DNA reads as TGTGCCAGCAGTAACCACAGGGCTAGGGGGGAGACCCAGTACTTC. The variable domain in full, with the rest retrieved from reference TRBV28 and TRBJ2-5, is DVKVTQSSRYLVKRTGEKVFLECVQDMDHENMFWYRQDPGLGLRLIYFSYDVKMKEKGDIPEGYSVSREKKERFSLILESASTNQTSMYLCASSNHRARGETQYFGPGTRLLVL.

The V and J genes are TRBV7-6 and TRBJ1-2, with D possibly matching TRBD1 (6 bases). Germline V gene data show CDR1 as SGHVS and CDR2 as FNYEAQ. This CDR3 spans 15 amino acids. The V and J ends lost 0 bases and 8 bases respectively, with 16 bases between them. The CDR3 DNA is TGTGCCAGCAGCTTAGCTACAGGGAGGGATCAAGGCTACACCTTC. Amino acids: CASSLATGRDQGYTF.

This chain connects TRBV19 to TRBJ1-5, with 7 bases aligning to TRBD1. Germline trimming cut 0 bases from V and 2 bases from J; bases unmatched to any gene: 13. The CDR3 consists of 19 residues. The germline V gene has CDR1 LNHDA and CDR2 SQIVND (reference sequence). CDR3 nucleotide sequence: TGTGCCAGTAGTATAGAGACCCGGGACAGAAGAGACGGCAATCAGCCCCAGCATTTT. Its protein is CASSIETRDRRDGNQPQHF.

Only a few counts were recorded for this clone. This chain joins TRBV5-1 and TRBJ2-7; TRBD1 might be the D (6 bases). V lost 1 base, J lost 2 bases, and 13 bases lay in between. This CDR3 spans 15 amino acids. Germline lookup yields CDR1 SGHRS and CDR2 YFSETQ. The CDR3 here is CASSLSQGSTYEQYF. In nucleotides, the CDR3 is TGCGCCAGCAGCTTGTCCCAGGGGTCTACCTACGAGCAGTACTTC.

The table lists this clone with a count of one. The chain has TRBV3-1 (or the pseudogene TRBV3-2) and TRBJ1-5, with unresolved D. The CDR3 loop spans 13 amino acids. Per the germline V gene, CDR1 is LGHDT and CDR2 is YNNKEL (reference sequence). Trimming left V 3 bases short and J 7 bases short, with 10 bases between. CDR3 DNA: TGTGCCAGCAGCCAGCAGGTTCGGCAGCCCCAGCATTTT. Amino acids: CASSQQVRQPQHF.

The chain has TRBV4-1 and TRBJ1-4; 8 bases are a match to TRBD1. The germline gives CDR1 MGHRA, CDR2 YSYEKL. This CDR3 has 16 amino acids. Trimming at V came to 1 base and at J to 7 bases, leaving 8 bases not matched to a gene. Written as DNA, the CDR3 is TGCGCCAGCAGCCAAGTCCCCAGGGGGCGCCTTGAAAAACTGTTTTTT. Amino acids: CASSQVPRGRLEKLFF.

V usage is TRBV28 and J usage is TRBJ1-4, with 8 bases matching TRBD1. There are 13 residues in the CDR3. The ends lost 7 bases at V and 5 bases at J; junction bases unmatched: 3. CDR1 MDHEN and CDR2 SYDVKM come from the germline V gene. Written as DNA, the CDR3 is TGTGCCAGCACAGGGGGCTCGAATGAAAAACTGTTTTTT. It specifies CASTGGSNEKLFF.

The chain joins TRBV9 to TRBJ2-3; TRBD2 matches at 9 bases. This CDR3 spans 18 amino acids. Trimming took 1 base from V and 0 from J; bases not matched to a gene: 9. Per germline, CDR1 SGDLS and CDR2 YYNGEE. CDR3 in DNA: TGTGCCAGCAGCGTACCAGCGGGGGGTACCAAAAGCACAGATACGCAGTATTTT. This encodes CASSVPAGGTKSTDTQYF.

This clone was seen just once. The V and J genes are TRBV7-3 and TRBJ2-3; D may be TRBD2 (7 bases). CDR1 is SGHTA and CDR2 is FQGTGA in the germline V gene. V was trimmed by 5 bases and J by 0 bases, leaving 9 bases between them. The CDR3 contains 14 residues. Written as DNA, the CDR3 is TGTGCCAGCAGCAGGGGGGGCAGCACAGATACGCAGTATTTT. Residues: CASSRGGSTDTQYF.

V usage is TRBV10-3 and J usage is TRBJ1-6; D possibly corresponds to TRBD1 (5 bases). The CDR3 has 13 amino acids. Per the germline V gene, CDR1 is ENHRY and CDR2 is SYGVKD. Trimming took off 7 bases at V and 8 bases at J, with 12 bases between the two ends. CDR3 coding DNA: TGTGCCATCACCGCCCAGGGCGATTCACCCCTCCACTTT. It is translated as CAITAQGDSPLHF.

The gene calls are TRBV28 and TRBJ1-5, with TRBD1 matching 10 bases. The germline gives CDR1 MDHEN, CDR2 SYDVKM. The CDR3 runs 16 residues. The J segment lost 6 bases and the V segment lost 2 bases, leaving 7 bases of the junction unmatched. The chain's CDR3 is CASSLRGQGGTQPQHF. The CDR3 DNA is TGTGCCAGCAGTTTAAGAGGACAGGGGGGCACTCAGCCCCAGCATTTT.